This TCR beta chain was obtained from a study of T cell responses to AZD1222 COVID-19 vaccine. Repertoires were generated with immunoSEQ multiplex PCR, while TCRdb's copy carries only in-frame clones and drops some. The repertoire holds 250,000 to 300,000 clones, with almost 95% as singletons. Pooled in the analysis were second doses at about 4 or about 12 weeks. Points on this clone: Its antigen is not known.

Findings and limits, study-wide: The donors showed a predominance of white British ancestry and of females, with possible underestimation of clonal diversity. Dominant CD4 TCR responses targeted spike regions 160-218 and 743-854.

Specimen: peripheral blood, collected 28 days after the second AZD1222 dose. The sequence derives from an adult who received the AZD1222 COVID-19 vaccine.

CDR3: CASSLGLAGDTQYF. The CDR3 DNA sequence: TGTGCCAGCAGCTTAGGGCTAGCGGGAGATACGCAGTATTTT. The chain is built from TRBV7-3 and TRBJ2-3; 8 nucleotides line up with TRBD2. This CDR3 region has 14 residues. CDR1 and CDR2 (germline): SGHTA, FQGTGA. Trimming cost V 2 bases and J 5 bases; bases outside gene matches: 3.